Below, 7 T cell receptor beta chains from the same sample are listed, as sequenced in a study of blood T cell repertoires in COVID-19. The protocol was immunoSEQ multiplex PCR, while the TCRdb copy is restricted to in-frame clones and leaves out a portion. The sample contains about 200,000 clones, about nine tenths of which appear only once. Sample: peripheral blood. These TCRs come from a man aged 50 or older with acute or convalescent COVID-19.

V and J are TRBV29-1 and TRBJ2-7; 8 bases match TRBD1. The length of the CDR3 is 14 residues. Losses at the gene ends were 2 bases for V and 2 bases for J; bases not matched to a gene: 5. Germline values: CDR1 SQVTM, CDR2 ANQGSEA. In nucleotides, the CDR3 is TGCAGCGTTGAATCTGGACAGGGAACCTACGAGCAGTACTTC. Translation: CSVESGQGTYEQYF.

J is TRBJ2-3 and V is TRBV11-3; D may be TRBD2 (5 bases). The length of the CDR3 is 13 residues. Germline CDR1 reads SGHNT; CDR2 reads YENEEA. V lost 4 bases and J lost 6, with 11 bases in between. CDR3 protein: CASSSRWRDTQYF. DNA of the CDR3: TGTGCCAGCAGCTCCCGCTGGAGGGATACGCAGTATTTT.

V gene TRBV11-2 combines with J gene TRBJ2-1; no reliable D call. The germline gives CDR1 SGHAT, CDR2 FQNNGV. The V end lost 3 bases, the J end lost 9 bases, and 6 bases lay between the germline ends. The CDR3 is 11 residues long. Written as DNA, the CDR3 is TGTGCCAGCAGCTTGTTAGTTGAGCAGTTCTTC. Protein sequence: CASSLLVEQFF.

V usage is TRBV5-8 and J usage is TRBJ1-2; 10 nucleotides align to TRBD1. V lost 4 bases and J lost 7; bases outside the gene matches: 13. The CDR3 sequence is 16 residues long. From germline, CDR1 is SGHTS and CDR2 YDEGEE. The CDR3 nucleotides are TGTGCCAGCAGCCGCGACAGGGGGCAAGTCCAAGGTGGCTACACCTTC. Its protein is CASSRDRGQVQGGYTF.

J is TRBJ2-7 and V is TRBV28; 9 bases are shared with TRBD2. The CDR3 extends over 16 amino acids. Trimming at V came to 6 bases and at J to 5 bases, leaving 14 bases not matched to a gene. CDR1 is MDHEN and CDR2 is SYDVKM in the germline V gene. The CDR3 sequence is CASSPSGSGSRHEQYF. DNA for the CDR3: TGTGCCAGCAGCCCCTCTGGTAGCGGGAGTCGACACGAGCAGTACTTC.

V gene TRBV5-1 combines with J gene TRBJ2-5, with D maybe TRBD1 (5 bases). Germline V gives CDR1 SGHRS, CDR2 YFSETQ. The CDR3 contains 14 residues. Trimming left V 0 bases short and J 5 bases short, with 11 bases between. The CDR3 DNA reads as TGCGCCAGCAGCTTGGTGACAGATGGGGAGACCCAGTACTTC. Translation: CASSLVTDGETQYF.

The chain joins TRBV7-2 to TRBJ1-1; a possible D gene is TRBD1 (5 bases). This CDR3 is 13 amino acids long. V was shortened by 5 bases and J by 5 bases, with 12 bases between the two germline ends. CDR1 and CDR2 from the germline V gene are SGHTA and FQGNSA. The CDR3: CASSVTGRTEAFF. CDR3 nucleotide sequence: TGTGCCAGCAGCGTTACAGGAAGAACTGAAGCTTTCTTT. The complete variable domain, with remaining parts taken from reference TRBV7-2 and TRBJ1-1, reads GAGVSQSPSNKVTEKGKDVELRCDPISGHTALYWYRQSLGQGLEFLIYFQGNSAPDKSGLPSDRFSAERTGGSVSTLTIQRTQQEDSAVYLCASSVTGRTEAFFGQGTRLTVV.